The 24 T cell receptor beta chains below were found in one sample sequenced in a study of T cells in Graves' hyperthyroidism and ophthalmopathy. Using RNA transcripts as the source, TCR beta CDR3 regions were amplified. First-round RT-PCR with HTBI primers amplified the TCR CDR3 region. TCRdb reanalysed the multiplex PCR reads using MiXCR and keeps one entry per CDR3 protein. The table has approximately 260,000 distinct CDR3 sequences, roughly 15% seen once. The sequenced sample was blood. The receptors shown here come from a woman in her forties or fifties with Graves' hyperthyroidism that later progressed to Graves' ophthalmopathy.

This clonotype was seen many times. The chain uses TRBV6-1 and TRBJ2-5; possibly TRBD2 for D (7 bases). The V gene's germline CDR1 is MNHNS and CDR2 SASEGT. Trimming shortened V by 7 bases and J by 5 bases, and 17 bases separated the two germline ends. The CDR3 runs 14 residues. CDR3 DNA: TGTGCCAGCACCCTGGGGGGGGCTTCGGAGACCCAGTACTTC. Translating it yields CASTLGGASETQYF.

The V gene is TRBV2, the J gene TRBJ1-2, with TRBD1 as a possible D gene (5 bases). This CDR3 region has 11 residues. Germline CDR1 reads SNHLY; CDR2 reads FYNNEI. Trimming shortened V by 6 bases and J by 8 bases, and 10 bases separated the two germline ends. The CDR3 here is CASRGEEGYTF. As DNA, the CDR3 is TGTGCCAGCAGGGGGGAGGAAGGCTACACCTTC.

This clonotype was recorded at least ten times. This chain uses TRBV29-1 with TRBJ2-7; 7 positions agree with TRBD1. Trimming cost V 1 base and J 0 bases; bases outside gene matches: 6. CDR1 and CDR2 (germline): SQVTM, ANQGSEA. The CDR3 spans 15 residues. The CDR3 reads CSVEGTGRSSYEQYF. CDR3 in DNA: TGCAGCGTTGAAGGGACAGGCCGAAGCTCCTACGAGCAGTACTTC.

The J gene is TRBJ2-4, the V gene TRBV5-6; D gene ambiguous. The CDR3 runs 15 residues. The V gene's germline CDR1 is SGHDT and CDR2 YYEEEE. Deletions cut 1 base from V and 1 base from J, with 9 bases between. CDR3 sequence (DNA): TGTGCCAGCAGCTTGATGGGGTTGGCCAAAAACATTCAGTACTTC. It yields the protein CASSLMGLAKNIQYF. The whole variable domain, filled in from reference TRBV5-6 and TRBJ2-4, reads DAGVTQSPTHLIKTRGQQVTLRCSPKSGHDTVSWYQQALGQGPQFIFQYYEEEERQRGNFPDRFSGHQFPNYSSELNVNALLLGDSALYLCASSLMGLAKNIQYFGAGTRLSVL.

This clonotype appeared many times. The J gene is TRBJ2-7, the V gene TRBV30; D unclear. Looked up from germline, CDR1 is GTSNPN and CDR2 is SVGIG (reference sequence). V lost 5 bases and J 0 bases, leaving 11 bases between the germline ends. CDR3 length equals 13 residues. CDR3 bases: TGTGCCTGGGCACTTGGAAGCTCCTACGAGCAGTACTTC. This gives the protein CAWALGSSYEQYF.

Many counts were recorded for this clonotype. CDR3 protein: CASSPPGLALNEQFF. CDR3 nucleotides: TGTGCCAGTAGTCCACCGGGACTAGCGTTGAATGAGCAGTTCTTC. The gene calls are TRBV19 and TRBJ2-1; 10 bases fit TRBD2. V trimming: 5 bases; J trimming: 7 bases; junction bases outside the gene matches: 8. CDR1 LNHDA and CDR2 SQIVND come from the germline V gene (reference sequence). The CDR3 is 15 residues long. Full variable domain (outside the CDR3, taken from reference TRBV19 and TRBJ2-1): DGGITQSPKYLFRKEGQNVTLSCEQNLNHDAMYWYRQDPGQGLRLIYYSQIVNDFQKGDIAEGYSVSREKKESFPLTVTSAQKNPTAFYLCASSPPGLALNEQFFGPGTRLTVL.

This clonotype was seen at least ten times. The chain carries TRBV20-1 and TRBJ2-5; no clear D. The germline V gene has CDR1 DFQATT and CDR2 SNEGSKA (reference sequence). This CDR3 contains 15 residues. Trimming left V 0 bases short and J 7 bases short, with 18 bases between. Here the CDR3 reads CSAREPKEISGTQYF. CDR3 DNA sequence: TGCAGTGCTAGAGAGCCTAAGGAGATCTCCGGGACCCAGTACTTC.

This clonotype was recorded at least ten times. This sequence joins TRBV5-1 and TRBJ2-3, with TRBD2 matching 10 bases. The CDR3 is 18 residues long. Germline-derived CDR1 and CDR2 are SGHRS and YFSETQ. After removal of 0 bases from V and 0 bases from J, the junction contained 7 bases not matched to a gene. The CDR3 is CASSLAASGGPSTDTQYF. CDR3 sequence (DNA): TGCGCCAGCAGCTTGGCGGCTAGCGGGGGTCCTAGCACAGATACGCAGTATTTT.

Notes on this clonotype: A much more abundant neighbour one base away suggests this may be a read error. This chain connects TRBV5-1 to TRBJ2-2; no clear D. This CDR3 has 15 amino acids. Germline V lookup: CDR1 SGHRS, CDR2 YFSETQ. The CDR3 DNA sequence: TGCGGCAGCAGCTTGGGGTTGGGCGACACCGGGGAGCTGTTTTTT. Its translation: CGSSLGLGDTGELFF. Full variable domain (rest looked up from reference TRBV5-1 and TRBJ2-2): KAGVTQTPRYLIKTRGQQVTLSCSPISGHRSVSWYQQTPGQGLQFLFEYFSETQRNKGNFPGRFSGRQFSNSRSEMNVSTLELGDSALYLCGSSLGLGDTGELFFGEGSRLTVL.

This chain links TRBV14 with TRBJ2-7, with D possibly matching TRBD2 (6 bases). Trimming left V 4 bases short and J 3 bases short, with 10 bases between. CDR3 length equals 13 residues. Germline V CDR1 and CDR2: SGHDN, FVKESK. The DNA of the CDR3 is TGTGCCAGCAGCCCGACGGGGGTCTACGAGCAGTACTTC. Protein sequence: CASSPTGVYEQYF.

In DNA, the CDR3 is TGTGCCAGTAGTGTTGCCGGGAACTCCTACGAGCAGTACTTC. It specifies CASSVAGNSYEQYF. This chain joins TRBV19 and TRBJ2-7; D is possibly TRBD2 (5 bases). This CDR3 has 14 residues. From germline, CDR1 is LNHDA and CDR2 SQIVND (reference sequence). Trimming cost V 5 bases and J 0 bases, with 11 bases left between them.

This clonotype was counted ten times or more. The CDR3 DNA sequence: TGTGCCAGCAGTGGGGGCAATCAGCCCCAGCATTTT. Protein: CASSGGNQPQHF. This chain connects TRBV2 to TRBJ1-5; D uncertain. The germline gives CDR1 SNHLY, CDR2 FYNNEI. The CDR3 is made up of 12 amino acids. V lost 4 bases, J lost 2 bases, and 3 bases lay in between.

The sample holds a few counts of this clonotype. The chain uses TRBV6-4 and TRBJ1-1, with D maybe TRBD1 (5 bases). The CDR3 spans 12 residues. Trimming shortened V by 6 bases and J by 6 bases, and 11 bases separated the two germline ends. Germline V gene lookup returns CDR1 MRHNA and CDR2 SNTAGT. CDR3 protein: CASRGTGPEAFF. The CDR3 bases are TGTGCCAGCAGGGGGACGGGGCCTGAAGCTTTCTTT.

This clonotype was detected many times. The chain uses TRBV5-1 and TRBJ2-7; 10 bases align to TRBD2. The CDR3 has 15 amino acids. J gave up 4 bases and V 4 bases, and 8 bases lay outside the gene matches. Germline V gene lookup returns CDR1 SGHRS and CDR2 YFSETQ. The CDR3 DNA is TGCGCCAGCAGCCAACCTAGCGGGAGCTTATACGAGCAGTACTTC. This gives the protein CASSQPSGSLYEQYF.

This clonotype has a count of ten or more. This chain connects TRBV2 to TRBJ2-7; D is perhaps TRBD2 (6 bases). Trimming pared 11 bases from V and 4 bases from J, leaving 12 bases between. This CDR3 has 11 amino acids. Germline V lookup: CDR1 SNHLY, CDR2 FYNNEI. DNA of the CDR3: TGTGCCGCGTGGAGGGAGTACGAGCAGTACTTC. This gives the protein CAAWREYEQYF.

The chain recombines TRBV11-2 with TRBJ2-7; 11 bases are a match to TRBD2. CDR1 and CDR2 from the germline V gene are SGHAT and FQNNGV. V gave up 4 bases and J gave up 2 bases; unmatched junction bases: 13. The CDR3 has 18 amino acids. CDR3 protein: CASSSTNLAGGITYEQYF. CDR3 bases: TGTGCCAGCAGCTCTACAAATCTAGCGGGAGGAATTACCTACGAGCAGTACTTC.

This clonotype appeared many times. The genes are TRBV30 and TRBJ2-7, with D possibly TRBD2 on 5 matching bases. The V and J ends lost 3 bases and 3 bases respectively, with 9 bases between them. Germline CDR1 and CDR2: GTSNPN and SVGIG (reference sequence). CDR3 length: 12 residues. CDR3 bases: TGTGCCTGGAGCCTACTAGACTACGAGCAGTACTTC. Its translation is CAWSLLDYEQYF.

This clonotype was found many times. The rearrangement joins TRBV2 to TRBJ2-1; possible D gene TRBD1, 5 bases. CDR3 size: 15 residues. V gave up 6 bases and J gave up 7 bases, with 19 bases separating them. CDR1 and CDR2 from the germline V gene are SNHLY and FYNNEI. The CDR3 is CASSLGAGFGNEQFF. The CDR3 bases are TGTGCCAGCAGCCTAGGGGCAGGTTTTGGTAATGAGCAGTTCTTC.

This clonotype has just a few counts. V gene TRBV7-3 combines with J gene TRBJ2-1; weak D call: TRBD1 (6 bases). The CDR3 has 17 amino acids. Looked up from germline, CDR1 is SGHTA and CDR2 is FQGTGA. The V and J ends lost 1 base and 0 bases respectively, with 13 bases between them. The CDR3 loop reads CASSLIGGSPSYNEQFF. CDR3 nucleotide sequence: TGTGCCAGCAGCTTAATAGGGGGATCACCCTCCTACAATGAGCAGTTCTTC.

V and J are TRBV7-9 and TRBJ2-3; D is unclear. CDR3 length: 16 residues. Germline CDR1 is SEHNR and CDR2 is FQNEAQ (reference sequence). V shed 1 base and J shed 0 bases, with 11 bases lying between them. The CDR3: CASSLVASRSTDTQYF. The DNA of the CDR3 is TGTGCCAGCAGCTTAGTAGCCTCCAGGAGCACAGATACGCAGTATTTT.

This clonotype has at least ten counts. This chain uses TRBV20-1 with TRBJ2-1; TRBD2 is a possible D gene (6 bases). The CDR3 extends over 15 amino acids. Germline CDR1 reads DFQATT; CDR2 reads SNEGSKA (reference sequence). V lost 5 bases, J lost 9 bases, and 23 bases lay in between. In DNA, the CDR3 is TGCAGTGCTTTTACAATGGAGGGCCAGTGGAGTGAGCAGTTCTTC. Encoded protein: CSAFTMEGQWSEQFF.

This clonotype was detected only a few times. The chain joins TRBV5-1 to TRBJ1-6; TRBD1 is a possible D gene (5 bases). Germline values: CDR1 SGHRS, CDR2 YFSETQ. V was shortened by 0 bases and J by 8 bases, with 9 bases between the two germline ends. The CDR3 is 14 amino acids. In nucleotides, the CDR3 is TGCGCCAGCAGCTTGGGGGACGGTGATTCACCCCTCCACTTT. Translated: CASSLGDGDSPLHF.

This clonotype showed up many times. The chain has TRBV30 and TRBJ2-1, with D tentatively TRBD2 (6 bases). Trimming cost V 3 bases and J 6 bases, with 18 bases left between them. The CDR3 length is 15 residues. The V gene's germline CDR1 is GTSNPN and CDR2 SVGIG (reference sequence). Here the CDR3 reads CAWSVRGFMGNEQFF. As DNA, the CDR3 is TGTGCCTGGAGCGTACGGGGGTTTATGGGCAATGAGCAGTTCTTC.

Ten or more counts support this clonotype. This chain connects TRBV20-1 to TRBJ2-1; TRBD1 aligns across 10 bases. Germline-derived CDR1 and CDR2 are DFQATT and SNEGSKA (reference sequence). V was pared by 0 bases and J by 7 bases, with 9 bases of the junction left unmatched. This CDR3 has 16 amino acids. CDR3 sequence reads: CSAREGGGTGVNEQFF. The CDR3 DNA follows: TGCAGTGCTAGAGAGGGAGGGGGGACAGGGGTAAATGAGCAGTTCTTC.